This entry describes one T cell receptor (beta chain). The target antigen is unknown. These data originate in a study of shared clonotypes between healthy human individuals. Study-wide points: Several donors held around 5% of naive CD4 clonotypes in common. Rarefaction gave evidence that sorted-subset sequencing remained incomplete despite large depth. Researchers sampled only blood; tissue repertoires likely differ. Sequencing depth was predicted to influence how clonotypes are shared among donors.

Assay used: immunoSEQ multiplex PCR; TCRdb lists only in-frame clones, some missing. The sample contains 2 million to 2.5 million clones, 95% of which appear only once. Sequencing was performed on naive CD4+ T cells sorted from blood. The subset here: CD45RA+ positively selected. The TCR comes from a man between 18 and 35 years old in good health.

The DNA of the CDR3 is TGTGCCAGCAGTTACTCGGGACAGGGGGGCACTGAAGCTTTCTTT. It is translated as CASSYSGQGGTEAFF. The V call is TRBV6-5, the J call TRBJ1-1, with 11 nucleotides matching TRBD1. The CDR3 totals 15 residues. Germline CDR1 is MNHEY and CDR2 is SVGAGI. The J segment lost 4 bases and the V segment lost 0 bases, leaving 1 base of the junction unmatched.